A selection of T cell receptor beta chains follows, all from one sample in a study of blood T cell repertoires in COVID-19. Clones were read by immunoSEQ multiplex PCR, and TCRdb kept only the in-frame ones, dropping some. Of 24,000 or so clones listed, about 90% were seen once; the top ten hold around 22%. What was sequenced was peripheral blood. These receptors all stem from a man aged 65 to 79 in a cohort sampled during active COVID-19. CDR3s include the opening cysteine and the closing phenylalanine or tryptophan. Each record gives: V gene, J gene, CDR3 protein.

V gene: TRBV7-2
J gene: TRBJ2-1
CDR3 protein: CASSRRRQGDGEQFF

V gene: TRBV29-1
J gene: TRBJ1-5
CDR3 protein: CSVGQNANQPQHF

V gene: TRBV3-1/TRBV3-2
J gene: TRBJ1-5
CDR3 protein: CASSQEPQGRQPQHF

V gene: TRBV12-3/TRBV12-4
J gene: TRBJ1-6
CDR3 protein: CASSLWGYSPLHF

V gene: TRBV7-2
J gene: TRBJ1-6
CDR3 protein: CASSLSNSPLHF

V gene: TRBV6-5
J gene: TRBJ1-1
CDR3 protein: CASLFGQGEAFF

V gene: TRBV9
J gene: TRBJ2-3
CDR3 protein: CASSVTSNGRLTDTQYF

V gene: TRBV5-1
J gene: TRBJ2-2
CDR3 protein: CASSLGPSGLTGELFF

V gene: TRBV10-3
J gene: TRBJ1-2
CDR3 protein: CAISAGTGPGYTF

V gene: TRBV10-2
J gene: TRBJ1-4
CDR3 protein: CATSRDRGNSNEKLFF

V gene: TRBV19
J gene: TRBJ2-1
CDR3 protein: CASSKSGNEQFF

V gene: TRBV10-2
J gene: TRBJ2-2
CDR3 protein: CASSAPGQGAAWELFF

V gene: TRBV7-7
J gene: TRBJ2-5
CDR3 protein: CASSPPGTGGKETQYF

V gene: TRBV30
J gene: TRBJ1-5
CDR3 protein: CAWRAGPRNQPQHF

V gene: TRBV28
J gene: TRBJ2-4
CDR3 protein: CASSPDSRENIQYF

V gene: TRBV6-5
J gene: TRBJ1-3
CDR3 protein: CASRGLPSGNTIYF

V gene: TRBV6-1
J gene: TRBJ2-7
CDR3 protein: CASSARGGTGLYDEQYF

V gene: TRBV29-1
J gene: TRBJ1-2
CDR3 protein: CSVGGSSNYGYTF

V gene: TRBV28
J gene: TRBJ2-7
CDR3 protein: CASSLVARRKSYEQYF

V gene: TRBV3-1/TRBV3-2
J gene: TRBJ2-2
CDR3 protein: CASRNRGNTGELFF

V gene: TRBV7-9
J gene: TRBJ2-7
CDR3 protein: CASSPGRAKDYEQYF

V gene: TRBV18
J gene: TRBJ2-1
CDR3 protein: CASSREESSYNEQFF